These T cell receptor beta chains were read from a single sample in a study of T cell responses to AZD1222 COVID-19 vaccine. Clones were sequenced by immunoSEQ multiplex PCR, and TCRdb holds only the in-frame ones, with some missing. The table shows 150,000 to 200,000 clones, with about 92% occurring only once. The source material was peripheral blood, sampled on day 0 of AZD1222 vaccination. These receptors were taken from an adult in good health. The CDR3 runs from the conserved cysteine through the conserved F or W. A D gene is named only where the DNA matches it firmly. Clone size is stated in some rows and not others, as once, few, many or a class when expanded.

TRBV18	TRBJ2-7	NA	TRBD2	TGTGCCAGCTCACCAGTCGGGAGGCCCCCCTACGAGCAGTACTTC	CASSPVGRPPYEQYF
TRBV18	TRBJ2-7	NA	NA	TGTGCCAGCTCACCACGGTGGGGGTCGGAGCAGTACTTC	CASSPRWGSEQYF
TRBV4-3	TRBJ2-7	NA	TRBD1	TGCGCCAGCAGCCAAGATTGGGGACAGGGGACCCGTCCCCAGTACTTC	CASSQDWGQGTRPQYF
TRBV2	TRBJ1-3	NA	TRBD1	TGTGCCAGCAGGTTGAGGGACAGAGGAAACACCATATATTTT	CASRLRDRGNTIYF
TRBV28	TRBJ1-5	NA	TRBD1	TGTGCCAGCAGTGGAGGACAGGGCGGCAATCAGCCCCAGCATTTT	CASSGGQGGNQPQHF
TRBV6-5	TRBJ2-7	NA	NA	TGTGCCAGCTTTATTGGGGACGAGCAGTACTTC	CASFIGDEQYF
TRBV5-8	TRBJ1-1	NA	NA	TGTGCCAGCAGCTTGGCTGATGCAGCTTTCTTT	CASSLADAAFF
TRBV10-2	TRBJ2-7	NA	TRBD2	TGCGCCAGCAGTGAGGTGGCGGGAGTGGCCTCCTACGAGCAGTACTTC	CASSEVAGVASYEQYF
TRBV27	TRBJ2-3	NA	TRBD1	TGTGCCAGCTCATCGGGACAGATGGTCGTGGATACGCAGTATTTT	CASSSGQMVVDTQYF
TRBV7-9	TRBJ1-2	NA	TRBD1	TGTGCCAGCAGCTTAGCGGGCCAGGGGGGACGTGGCTACACCTTC	CASSLAGQGGRGYTF
TRBV30	TRBJ1-1	NA	NA	TGTGCCTGGAGTGTAGGACAGTTGAACACTGAAGCTTTCTTT	CAWSVGQLNTEAFF
TRBV3-1/TRBV3-2	TRBJ2-1	NA	NA	TGTGCCAGCAGCCTCTCCGGGCCGGGGAGAAGGGATGAGCAGTTCTTC	CASSLSGPGRRDEQFF
TRBV7-3	TRBJ2-3	NA	NA	TGTGCCAGCAGCTTATCGAGGTCAGATACGCAGTATTTT	CASSLSRSDTQYF
TRBV2	TRBJ1-5	NA	NA	TGTGCCAGCAGTGTGTTGAAGGGACTAAATCAGCCCCAGCATTTT	CASSVLKGLNQPQHF
TRBV12-3/TRBV12-4	TRBJ2-5	NA	NA	TGTGCCAGCAGTCCTCCTTTGAGGACCCAGTACTTC	CASSPPLRTQYF
TRBV9	TRBJ1-1	once	NA	TGTGCCAGCAGCGTTTCAGGGCCGAACACTGAAGCTTTCTTT	CASSVSGPNTEAFF
TRBV24-1	TRBJ2-1	once	TRBD1	TGTGCCACCAGCGGGACAGGGGGCTCCTACAATGAGCAGTTCTTC	CATSGTGGSYNEQFF
TRBV2	TRBJ2-7	NA	NA	TGTGCCAGCAGTGAAGGTATATCGGGAACCTACGAGCAGTACTTC	CASSEGISGTYEQYF
TRBV6-2/TRBV6-3	TRBJ1-5	NA	TRBD1	TGTGCCAGCAGTTACTCGCTGGGACAGTTTTCTAGCAATCAGCCCCAGCATTTT	CASSYSLGQFSSNQPQHF
TRBV5-8	TRBJ1-6	NA	NA	TGTGCCAGCAGCTTGGGGGAGAAGAACAGGGTCAGCTCCTATAATTCACCCCTCCACTTT	CASSLGEKNRVSSYNSPLHF
TRBV9	TRBJ2-7	NA	NA	TGTGCCAGCAGCGTTACCAGTCACGAGCAGTACTTC	CASSVTSHEQYF
TRBV3-1/TRBV3-2	TRBJ1-1	NA	NA	TGTGCCAGCAGCCAACGAGCGGGTGGGGGTGAAGCTTTCTTT	CASSQRAGGGEAFF
TRBV18	TRBJ2-7	NA	TRBD1	TGTGCCAGCTCACCGGGACAGGGGGATCGGGAGCAGTACTTC	CASSPGQGDREQYF